This T cell receptor beta chain was identified during a study of OX40 agonist ivuxolimab in advanced cancers. Findings and limits, study-wide: Compared with others, partial responders at 0.1-3.0 mg/kg displayed clonal expansion among the lowest.

Sequenced by immunoSEQ multiplex PCR; TCRdb stores in-frame clones only, minus some. The table records approximately 29,000 clones, roughly 83% of them present only once. A remark on this clone: The target antigen is unknown.

The CDR3 is made up of 16 amino acids. Trimming stripped 1 base from V and 4 bases from J, with 13 bases between. Germline CDR1 and CDR2: MNHEY and SVGAGI. This chain joins TRBV6-5 and TRBJ2-2; D possibly matches TRBD1 or TRBD2 (5 bases each). The source of this sequence is an adult with an advanced solid tumor such as melanoma, head and neck, liver or kidney cancer. The sample was CD4+ or CD8+ T cells sorted from blood, taken in a trial of the OX40 agonist ivuxolimab. Here the CDR3 reads CASSYFRDGPTGELFF. In nucleotides, the CDR3 is TGTGCCAGCAGTTACTTCCGGGACGGTCCCACCGGGGAGCTGTTTTTT.